Listed below are T cell receptor beta chains from one sample, sequenced in a study of blood T cell repertoires in COVID-19. The repertoire was sequenced with immunoSEQ multiplex PCR; TCRdb's copy has only in-frame clones and lacks some. The data contain around 63,000 clones, around 86% of them singletons. The sample comprised peripheral blood. These receptors all stem from a woman aged 80 or over with acute or convalescent COVID-19. CDR3s include the opening cysteine and the closing phenylalanine or tryptophan. A D gene is named only where the DNA matches it firmly. Some rows have no size entry. The others give once, few or many, or a class for an expanded clone.

j_gene	abundance	v_gene	d_gene	CDR3nt	CDR3aa
TRBJ2-1	NA	TRBV5-1	TRBD1	TGCGCCAGCAGCTTGGCGACAGGGCGAGACAATGAGCAGTTCTTC	CASSLATGRDNEQFF
TRBJ1-1	NA	TRBV7-9	NA	TGTGCCAGCAGCCTCGGGATCCTCACTGAAGCTTTCTTT	CASSLGILTEAFF
TRBJ1-5	NA	TRBV12-3/TRBV12-4	NA	TGTGCCAGCAGTCCGCGAGATCAGCCCCAGCATTTT	CASSPRDQPQHF
TRBJ2-7	few	TRBV6-5	NA	TGTGCCAGCAGTACACGAAACTCCTACGAGCAGTACTTC	CASSTRNSYEQYF
TRBJ1-6	NA	TRBV19	NA	TGTGCCAGTAGTATAGAAGGGCAGGGGAATTCACCCCTCCACTTT	CASSIEGQGNSPLHF
TRBJ2-7	NA	TRBV13	NA	TGTGCCAGCAGCTTAGGCCGGCGGGACTACGAGCAGTACTTC	CASSLGRRDYEQYF
TRBJ1-5	NA	TRBV29-1	NA	TGCAGCGTTGGAGGGGGTGGCCAGCCCCAGCATTTT	CSVGGGGQPQHF
TRBJ2-3	few	TRBV19	NA	TGTGCCAGTACCCCCCCTAGGGGGGGTGGAGATACGCAGTATTTT	CASTPPRGGGDTQYF
TRBJ2-7	NA	TRBV3-1/TRBV3-2	NA	TGTGCCAGCAGCCAAGATATGAGGGGGAATGGCGAGCAGTACTTC	CASSQDMRGNGEQYF
TRBJ1-2	NA	TRBV19	NA	TGTGCCAGTAGTGTTACAGGAGTAAATGGCTACACCTTC	CASSVTGVNGYTF
TRBJ1-2	NA	TRBV7-2	TRBD1	TGTGCCAGCAGCCACAACAGGGGGAATCCTGGCTACACCTTC	CASSHNRGNPGYTF
TRBJ2-7	few	TRBV30	NA	TGTGCCTGGAAGCAGGGCAGGGACTACGAGCAGTACTTC	CAWKQGRDYEQYF
TRBJ2-7	once	TRBV3-1/TRBV3-2	NA	TGTGCCAGCAGCCAAGATCTAGTTAGAATATACGAGCAGTACTTC	CASSQDLVRIYEQYF
TRBJ2-1	NA	TRBV2	NA	TGTGCCAGCAGTGAGATGGCGGACACCTACAATGAGCAGTTCTTC	CASSEMADTYNEQFF
TRBJ1-5	NA	TRBV18	NA	TGTGCCAGCTCACCAGCGGCCGGCGGGAGGATTCAGCCCCAGCATTTT	CASSPAAGGRIQPQHF
TRBJ1-6	NA	TRBV7-2	NA	TGTGCCAGCAGCTTAGGGGCGCAAATTCATTCACCCCTCCACTTT	CASSLGAQIHSPLHF
TRBJ1-3	few	TRBV6-5	TRBD1	TGTGCCAGCAGCATAGAAGGACAGGCTGGAAACACCATATATTTT	CASSIEGQAGNTIYF
TRBJ1-1	NA	TRBV4-3	NA	TGCGCCAGCAGCCTTTTTTCGGCGGTAACCTCCGAAGCTTTCTTT	CASSLFSAVTSEAFF
TRBJ2-5	NA	TRBV3-1/TRBV3-2	NA	TGTGCCTCGAGGCGGGCCCAAGAGACCCAGTACTTC	CASRRAQETQYF
TRBJ1-2	NA	TRBV11-1	NA	TGTGCCAGCAGCTCCGGTGGAGGCCTAGCTAACTATGGCTACACCTTC	CASSSGGGLANYGYTF
TRBJ2-3	NA	TRBV2	TRBD2	TGTGCCAGCAGTGAATCCAGTCGGACTAGCGGGAAAGATACGCAGTATTTT	CASSESSRTSGKDTQYF
TRBJ1-6	NA	TRBV4-3	NA	TGCGCCAGCAGCCAAGCGGCGAATACTCGCGGAAGGGGTTCACCCCTCCACTTT	CASSQAANTRGRGSPLHF
TRBJ1-5	once	TRBV19	NA	TGTGCCAGTAGTTATAGACAACAGCCCCAGCATTTT	CASSYRQQPQHF
TRBJ1-1	once	TRBV11-2	TRBD1	TGTGCCAGCAGCAGGGGGACAGGACGGAACACTGAAGCTTTCTTT	CASSRGTGRNTEAFF
TRBJ2-1	NA	TRBV18	TRBD2	TGTGCCAGCTCACCCTCCGGGACTAGGCGCTACAATGAGCAGTTCTTC	CASSPSGTRRYNEQFF
TRBJ1-5	NA	TRBV30	TRBD1	TGTGCCTGGAGTGGGACAGGGGGGAATCAGCCCCAGCATTTT	CAWSGTGGNQPQHF
TRBJ2-1	NA	TRBV15	TRBD2	TGTGCCACCAGCATCCGACTAGCGGGGGGGCATGAGCAGTTCTTC	CATSIRLAGGHEQFF
TRBJ2-7	few	TRBV27	TRBD2	TGTGCCAGCAGTTTAACGACTAGCGGGAGGTTGACGCCCTACGAGCAGTACTTC	CASSLTTSGRLTPYEQYF
TRBJ1-2	NA	TRBV12-5	NA	TGTGCTAGTGGTTTGTTTGGGCAGGTCAACTATGGCTACACCTTC	CASGLFGQVNYGYTF
TRBJ1-6	NA	TRBV27	TRBD1	TGTGCCAGCAGTTTTTTCAGGGGGCAGCTAGTTTCACCCCTCCACTTT	CASSFFRGQLVSPLHF
TRBJ1-5	NA	TRBV28	NA	TGTGCCAGCAGTTTTATGACATTCCGGGATAGCAATCAGCCCCAGCATTTT	CASSFMTFRDSNQPQHF
TRBJ1-5	NA	TRBV11-3	NA	TGTGCCAGCAGCCCCACTCCCCCCGGGTCGGGCAATCAGCCCCAGCATTTT	CASSPTPPGSGNQPQHF
TRBJ1-1	NA	TRBV7-9	TRBD1	TGTGCCAGCAGCTTGGGCAGTACAGGGGGCAACACTGAAGCTTTCTTT	CASSLGSTGGNTEAFF
TRBJ2-3	NA	TRBV21-1	NA	TGTGCCAGCAGCAATTTTCCCGAGACTAGCGGGAGTACAGATACGCAGTATTTT	CASSNFPETSGSTDTQYF
TRBJ2-3	NA	TRBV28	NA	TGTGCCAGCATCCCGGGGGGCGGGACCAGAACAGATACGCAGTATTTT	CASIPGGGTRTDTQYF
TRBJ1-5	NA	TRBV6-5	NA	TGTGCCAGCAGACCCCTGGGACTCCGGAACCCCCAGCATTTT	CASRPLGLRNPQHF
TRBJ1-2	once	TRBV7-3	NA	TGTGCCAGCAGCTTAGGGCTACCTAACTATGGCTACACCTTC	CASSLGLPNYGYTF
TRBJ1-1	NA	TRBV4-3	NA	TGCGCCAGCAGCCCGATTCAGGGGAACACTGAAGCTTTCTTT	CASSPIQGNTEAFF
TRBJ1-3	NA	TRBV9	NA	TGTGCCAGCAGCCCACGTCAGGATCTTGATGTAAGCACCATATATTTT	CASSPRQDLDVSTIYF
TRBJ2-1	NA	TRBV7-9	TRBD2	TGTGCCACCCCAGGAACTAGCGGGAGGAGAACCCACAATGAGCAGTTCTTC	CATPGTSGRRTHNEQFF
TRBJ2-3	NA	TRBV11-2	TRBD2	TGTGCCAGCAGTCAACCTCCGGGACTAGCGGGAGTCACAGATACGCAGTATTTT	CASSQPPGLAGVTDTQYF
TRBJ2-3	NA	TRBV10-3	TRBD2	TGTGCCATCAGTGAGTCGTTCGGGACTAGCGGGTCTAGCACAGATACGCAGTATTTT	CAISESFGTSGSSTDTQYF
TRBJ1-6	NA	TRBV7-9	NA	TGTGCCAGCAGCTCTCAGGGGATCGGCTCACCCCTCCACTTT	CASSSQGIGSPLHF
TRBJ2-1	few	TRBV5-1	NA	TGCGCCAGCAGCGCGCCCACTAGTAGCCTAAGCTCCTACAATGAGCAGTTCTTC	CASSAPTSSLSSYNEQFF
TRBJ1-4	NA	TRBV6-5	TRBD1	TGTGCCAGCAGTTATCGGACAGGGGAGGAAAAACTGTTTTTT	CASSYRTGEEKLFF
TRBJ2-1	NA	TRBV7-3	TRBD2	TGTGCCAGCAGCGCTTGGGGGGGAGCCAATGAGCAGTTCTTC	CASSAWGGANEQFF